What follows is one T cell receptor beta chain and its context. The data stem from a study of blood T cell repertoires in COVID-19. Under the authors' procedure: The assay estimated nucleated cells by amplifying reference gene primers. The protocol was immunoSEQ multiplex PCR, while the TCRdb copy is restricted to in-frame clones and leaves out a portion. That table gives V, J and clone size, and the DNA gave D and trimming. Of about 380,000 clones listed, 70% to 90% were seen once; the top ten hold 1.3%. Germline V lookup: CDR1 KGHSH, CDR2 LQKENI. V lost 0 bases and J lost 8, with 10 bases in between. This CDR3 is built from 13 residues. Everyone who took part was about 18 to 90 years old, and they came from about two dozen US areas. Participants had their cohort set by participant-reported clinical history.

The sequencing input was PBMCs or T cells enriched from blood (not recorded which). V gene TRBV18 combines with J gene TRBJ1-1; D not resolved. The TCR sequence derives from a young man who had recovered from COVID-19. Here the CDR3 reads CASSPPGGPEAFF. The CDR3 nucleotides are TGTGCCAGCTCACCACCGGGAGGGCCCGAAGCTTTCTTT.